These 18 T cell receptor beta chains originate from one sample sequenced in a study of CD8+ T cells in alopecia areata. Following extraction, RNA underwent reverse transcription to cDNA, which served as the sequencing template. Sequencing used immunoSEQ multiplex PCR; TCRdb keeps in-frame clones, though not all of them. The table includes 170,000 or so clones, under 60% detected once. The treatment here: oral pan-JAK inhibitor, 5-10 mg twice daily. Sequenced material: CD8+ T cells sorted from blood, taken at week 24, from a patient treated with tofacitinib. All receptors derive from a human donor with alopecia areata.

V and J are TRBV7-3 and TRBJ1-4; D may be TRBD1 (5 bases). This CDR3 has 15 residues. V dropped 1 base and J dropped 3 bases, with 9 bases sitting between them. The germline V gene has CDR1 SGHTA and CDR2 FQGTGA. Here the CDR3 DNA reads TGTGCCAGCAGCTTAAGTGGGGCTGCTAATGAAAAACTGTTTTTT. As protein: CASSLSGAANEKLFF. Combining the CDR3 with reference TRBV7-3 and TRBJ1-4 gives the whole variable domain GAGVSQTPSNKVTEKGKYVELRCDPISGHTALYWYRQSLGQGPEFLIYFQGTGAADDSGLPNDRFFAVRPEGSVSTLKIQRTERGDSAVYLCASSLSGAANEKLFFGSGTQLSVL.

This clone was counted once. J is TRBJ2-1 and V is TRBV5-1; D remains unclear. Trimming took off 0 bases at V and 7 bases at J, with 8 bases between the two ends. Per germline, CDR1 SGHRS and CDR2 YFSETQ. This CDR3 contains 13 residues. The CDR3 region has the DNA TGCGCCAGCAGCTTGGCCAATGCTAATGAGCAGTTCTTC. Amino acids: CASSLANANEQFF.

The chain recombines TRBV2 with TRBJ2-3; no reliable D call. V was trimmed by 7 bases and J by 1 base, leaving 9 bases between them. Germline lookup yields CDR1 SNHLY and CDR2 FYNNEI. The CDR3 is 13 residues long. CDR3 loop: CASMSQGTDTQYF. The CDR3 DNA follows: TGTGCCAGCATGAGTCAGGGCACAGATACGCAGTATTTT.

The genes are TRBV29-1 and TRBJ2-1; TRBD2 agrees at 11 bases. CDR1 SQVTM and CDR2 ANQGSEA come from the germline V gene. The CDR3 consists of 14 residues. This chain's CDR3 is CSVVTSGGINEQFF. The CDR3 DNA follows: TGCAGTGTCGTTACTAGCGGGGGAATAAATGAGCAGTTCTTC.

The V gene is TRBV29-1, the J gene TRBJ2-7; 9 nucleotides align to TRBD1. In germline, CDR1 is SQVTM, CDR2 ANQGSEA. This CDR3 region has 14 residues. The trim removed 7 bases at V and 3 bases at J, leaving 10 bases unmatched. The DNA for the CDR3 is TGCAGCGCAAGGGACAGGGTTAACAGCTACGAGCAGTACTTC. Protein: CSARDRVNSYEQYF.

The chain employs TRBV9 and TRBJ2-1; no clear D. Germline V gives CDR1 SGDLS, CDR2 YYNGEE. The CDR3 extends over 15 amino acids. The ends were cut back, 0 bases at V and 4 bases at J, with 11 bases in the middle. The CDR3 protein is CASSVGDSPYNEQFF. CDR3 sequence (DNA): TGTGCCAGCAGCGTAGGGGATAGCCCATACAATGAGCAGTTCTTC.

The CDR3, as DNA: TGTGCCAGCAGTTATGGAACCACTGAAGCTTTCTTT. This encodes CASSYGTTEAFF. The chain links TRBV6-5 to TRBJ1-1; no clear D gene. This CDR3 is 12 amino acids long. Between the trimmed V and J ends, which lost 3 bases and 4 bases, there was a span of 6 bases. Germline V gene sequence: CDR1 MNHEY, CDR2 SVGAGI.

This clone was counted between two and nine times. J is TRBJ1-2 and V is TRBV5-1, with TRBD1 identical over 7 bases. CDR3 size: 13 residues. Unmatched junction bases numbered 6, after V lost 4 bases and J lost 6 bases. Germline V lookup: CDR1 SGHRS, CDR2 YFSETQ. This CDR3 is CASSTPGQHGYTF. Here the CDR3 DNA reads TGCGCCAGCAGCACCCCGGGACAGCATGGCTACACCTTC.

This clone was counted between two and nine times. Other DNA sequences within the sample encode an identical CDR3. This sequence joins TRBV2 and TRBJ2-1; D is undetermined. The ends were cut back, 4 bases at V and 5 bases at J, with 9 bases in the middle. The CDR3 is made up of 13 amino acids. CDR1 and CDR2 (germline): SNHLY, FYNNEI. CDR3 sequence reads: CASSVGRNNEQFF. As DNA, the CDR3 is TGTGCCAGCAGTGTCGGCAGAAACAATGAGCAGTTCTTC.

The chain has TRBV27 and TRBJ1-2; tentative D call: TRBD1 (5 bases). This CDR3 has 13 residues. Trimming removed 5 bases at V and 2 bases at J, with 9 bases between. Germline V CDR1 and CDR2: MNHEY, SMNVEV (reference sequence). The CDR3 DNA reads as TGTGCCAGCAGTCTGGGACCGAACTATGGCTACACCTTC. Encoded protein: CASSLGPNYGYTF.

The chain uses TRBV6-6 and TRBJ2-7; 8 bases fit TRBD1. This CDR3 is 16 amino acids long. V shed 6 bases and J 3 bases; nucleotides not matched to a gene: 13. CDR1 is MNHNY, CDR2 SVGAGI, per germline (reference sequence). CDR3 sequence: CASSLTGVGRGYEQYF. The CDR3 DNA reads TGTGCCAGCAGCCTGACAGGGGTAGGGAGAGGCTACGAGCAGTACTTC.

This chain uses TRBV11-2 with TRBJ1-1, with a possible D match to TRBD1 (5 bases). The CDR3 length is 18 residues. The V end was cut by 0 bases, the J end by 1 base, with 18 bases between. Germline CDR1 is SGHAT and CDR2 is FQNNGV. The CDR3 coding sequence is TGTGCCAGCAGCTTAGAAGGCCGGGGGACCAAATGGAACACTGAAGCTTTCTTT. Translation: CASSLEGRGTKWNTEAFF.

The rearrangement joins TRBV25-1 to TRBJ1-6; tentatively, D is TRBD1 (5 bases). Between the trimmed V and J ends, which lost 5 bases and 7 bases, there was a span of 12 bases. Germline V gives CDR1 MGHDK, CDR2 SYGVNS. This CDR3 comprises 14 residues. The CDR3 protein is CASSLGRVNSPLHF. CDR3 sequence (DNA): TGTGCCAGCAGTCTGGGGCGCGTCAATTCACCCCTCCACTTT.

The chain recombines TRBV13 with TRBJ2-5; possible D gene TRBD1, 6 bases. Germline V gene sequence: CDR1 PRHDT, CDR2 FYEKMQ (reference sequence). The ends were cut back, 3 bases at V and 2 bases at J, with 10 bases in the middle. The CDR3 extends over 14 amino acids. CDR3 coding DNA: TGTGCCAGCAGCTTCGGTGGACAGCAAGAGACCCAGTACTTC. Protein product: CASSFGGQQETQYF.

This clone was detected only a few times. The J gene is TRBJ2-5, the V gene TRBV6-1, with D unresolved. CDR1 is MNHNS and CDR2 is SASEGT in the germline V gene. CDR3 size: 12 residues. Trimming left V 8 bases short and J 2 bases short, with 9 bases between. As DNA, the CDR3 is TGTGCCAGCCCCACCGCTCAAGAGACCCAGTACTTC. Protein product: CASPTAQETQYF.

V usage is TRBV23-1 and J usage is TRBJ2-7, with D uncertain. TRBV23-1 is reported as an ORF; its role is uncertain. This CDR3 has 14 amino acids. Trimming removed 0 bases from V and 5 bases from J, with 11 bases in between. The CDR3 loop reads CASSQSEGPNEQYF. Here the CDR3 DNA reads TGCGCCAGCAGTCAATCGGAAGGTCCAAACGAGCAGTACTTC.

V usage is TRBV30 and J usage is TRBJ2-7; D is undetermined. The CDR3 length is 13 residues. The V gene's germline CDR1 is GTSNPN and CDR2 SVGIG (reference sequence). The germline V and J ends were trimmed by 8 bases and 1 base, with 15 bases remaining between them. The DNA for the CDR3 is TGTGCCCATGGCGACGGAGCATCCTACGAGCAGTACTTC. This sequence encodes CAHGDGASYEQYF.

The chain couples TRBV5-6 to TRBJ1-2; no firm D call. Germline values: CDR1 SGHDT, CDR2 YYEEEE. V dropped 6 bases and J dropped 4 bases, with 10 bases sitting between them. This CDR3 region has 12 residues. CDR3 nucleotide sequence: TGTGCCAGCACCGTCGGAGGCTATGGCTACACCTTC. Its translation is CASTVGGYGYTF.